The table lists the clone carrying this TCR beta chain with many counts. Uncontrolled infection, other autoimmune disease, pregnancy or lactation excluded patients. The study based diagnoses on clinical symptoms, serum thyroxine and TRAb, thyroid ultrasound and orbital computed tomography. Blood sampling occurred at first hyperthyroidism diagnosis, ahead of any ophthalmopathy symptoms. The trim removed 0 bases at V and 1 base at J, leaving 1 base unmatched. Germline lookup yields CDR1 MDHEN and CDR2 SYDVKM. The CDR3 is 17 amino acids. This record belongs to a study of T cells in Graves' hyperthyroidism and ophthalmopathy. On the study more broadly: Peripheral blood was acquired at first diagnosis, ahead of any therapy whatsoever.

It was RNA transcripts that yielded the amplified TCR beta CDR3 regions. HTBI primers were employed in a first-round RT-PCR of the TCR CDR3. TCRdb reprocessed the multiplex PCR reads with MiXCR, giving one entry per CDR3 protein. The sample contains under 300,000 distinct CDR3 sequences, 13% of which appear only once. This TCR derives from a young woman with Graves' hyperthyroidism that later progressed to Graves' ophthalmopathy. J is TRBJ2-2 and V is TRBV28; 11 bases agree with TRBD2. The sequenced sample was blood. CDR3 region: CASSLWGLAENTGELFF. As DNA, the CDR3 is TGTGCCAGCAGTTTATGGGGACTAGCGGAGAACACCGGGGAGCTGTTTTTT.